This TCR beta chain appears in the sequencing data of a study of monozygotic twins with inflammatory bowel disease. General observations from the study: None of the different T cell subtypes could be distinguished from one another. IBD patients showed reduced TCRbeta diversity (inverse Simpson) versus healthy co-twins.

Every TCR library used around 3,400 ng of total RNA. Each sample's cDNA came from eight separate reactions. TCRdb re-called the 5' RACE reads and catalogs CDR3 proteins one per entry, DNA excluded. The data show over 200,000 distinct CDR3 sequences, and the top ten clones hold 1.6%. Germline V gene lookup returns CDR1 ENHRY and CDR2 SYGVKD. The CDR3 totals 13 residues. With regard to this clonotype: Its antigen is currently unknown.

V usage is TRBV10-3 and J usage is TRBJ1-4. This receptor was obtained from a human donor with ulcerative colitis or Crohn's disease, or a healthy co-twin of an affected twin (not recorded which). The sample comprised blood. CDR3 loop: CAIGVGTNEKLFF.